The 14 T cell receptor beta chains below all came from one sample that was sequenced in a study of T cell responses to AZD1222 COVID-19 vaccine. The method was immunoSEQ multiplex PCR; TCRdb's version includes in-frame clones alone and lacks a portion of them. The sample carries some 120,000 clones, around 87% recorded once. Sequencing used peripheral blood, obtained on day 0 of AZD1222 vaccination. The receptors were gathered from an adult in good health.

The rearrangement links TRBV7-2 to TRBJ1-3; D not certain. Germline V gives CDR1 SGHTA, CDR2 FQGNSA. Trimming took 1 base from V and 0 from J, leaving 10 bases between them. The CDR3 sequence is 16 residues long. The CDR3, as DNA: TGTGCCAGCAGCTTAGGCGTTTTACTCTCTGGAAACACCATATATTTT. This sequence encodes CASSLGVLLSGNTIYF. Drawing the rest from reference TRBV7-2 and TRBJ1-3, the complete variable domain is GAGVSQSPSNKVTEKGKDVELRCDPISGHTALYWYRQSLGQGLEFLIYFQGNSAPDKSGLPSDRFSAERTGGSVSTLTIQRTQQEDSAVYLCASSLGVLLSGNTIYFGEGSWLTVV.

The gene calls are TRBV13 and TRBJ2-2; D gene uncertain. Trimming pared 1 base from V and 2 bases from J, leaving 5 bases between. Germline CDR1 PRHDT, CDR2 FYEKMQ (reference sequence). The CDR3 has 14 residues. CDR3 DNA: TGTGCCAGCAGCTTAGAAGTTAACACCGGGGAGCTGTTTTTT. Protein product: CASSLEVNTGELFF.

This clone has just a few counts. The DNA is left out, because the CDR3 cannot be placed on it with certainty; the CDR3 is given as TCRdb lists it. The chain uses TRBV19 and TRBJ1-2; no check of the table's D call, TRBD1, against the DNA was made. Germline-derived CDR1 and CDR2 are LNHDA and SQIVND (reference sequence). The CDR3 is made up of 13 amino acids, end residues included. CDR3 loop: CASSLDKGSGYTF.

V gene TRBV12-5 combines with J gene TRBJ2-2, with D possibly being TRBD1 (7 bases). Germline V gives CDR1 LGHNT, CDR2 FRNRAP. V lost 6 bases and J 2 bases, leaving 16 bases between the germline ends. The CDR3 totals 16 residues. The CDR3 nucleotides are TGTGCTAGTGGCCTCAGGGGGGTGGGAAACACCGGGGAGCTGTTTTTT. Translation gives CASGLRGVGNTGELFF.

This rearrangement joins TRBV6-6 to TRBJ1-2, with 9 bases identical to TRBD1. V dropped 0 bases and J dropped 5; count of bases not matched to a gene: 1. This CDR3 is built from 14 residues. Germline V gene sequence: CDR1 MNHNY, CDR2 SVGAGI (reference sequence). CDR3 bases: TGTGCCAGCAGTTACTCCGACAGGGGGTATGGCTACACCTTC. It translates to CASSYSDRGYGYTF.

This chain links TRBV19 with TRBJ2-7; TRBD1 agrees at 7 bases. Germline CDR1 LNHDA, CDR2 SQIVND (reference sequence). Unmatched junction bases numbered 12, after V lost 9 bases and J lost 4 bases. The CDR3 spans 14 residues. The CDR3 DNA follows: TGTGCCAGCTCGGGGCGGACAGGTGTTTACGAGCAGTACTTC. As protein: CASSGRTGVYEQYF.

The chain combines TRBV25-1 with TRBJ1-1, with a possible D match to TRBD1 (5 bases). The CDR3 sequence is 15 residues long. V lost 7 bases and J 0 bases, leaving 15 bases between the germline ends. Germline-derived CDR1 and CDR2 are MGHDK and SYGVNS. The CDR3 spells CASTDSGLLNTEAFF. The CDR3, as DNA: TGTGCCAGCACAGATTCGGGACTCTTGAACACTGAAGCTTTCTTT.

The rearrangement uses TRBV5-1 and TRBJ2-7; maybe TRBD1 (5 bases). V lost 0 bases to trimming and J lost 3 bases, with 7 bases between them. Germline values: CDR1 SGHRS, CDR2 YFSETQ. The CDR3 runs to 13 residues. For the CDR3, the DNA is TGCGCCAGCAGCTTGGGACAGAGCTACGAGCAGTACTTC. Protein product: CASSLGQSYEQYF.

The chain couples TRBV3-1 (or the pseudogene TRBV3-2) to TRBJ2-5, with D unresolved. V was clipped by 3 bases and J by 1 base, with 3 bases between them. Germline assignment: CDR1 LGHDT and CDR2 YNNKEL (reference sequence). This CDR3 has 12 residues. The CDR3 nucleotides are TGTGCCAGCAGCCAGTCCCAAGAGACCCAGTACTTC. Translating gives CASSQSQETQYF.

J is TRBJ2-6 and V is TRBV5-5, with a tentative D call TRBD1 (6 bases). The CDR3 covers 19 residues. V was pared by 1 base and J by 1 base, with 18 bases between. Germline V gene data show CDR1 as SGHKS and CDR2 as YYEKEE (reference sequence). The CDR3 sequence: CASSLLRTAAGSGANVLTF. CDR3 coding DNA: TGTGCCAGCAGCTTGCTACGGACAGCTGCAGGATCTGGGGCCAACGTCCTGACTTTC.

The chain joins TRBV4-2 to TRBJ1-2, with D unresolved. Germline V gene data show CDR1 as LGHNA and CDR2 as YNFKEQ. The CDR3 runs to 15 residues. Deletions cut 0 bases from V and 7 bases from J, with 15 bases between. The CDR3 DNA reads TGTGCCAGCAGCCAAGATCCCGGCCAGGTGGGTGGCTACACCTTC. This gives the protein CASSQDPGQVGGYTF.

This chain uses TRBV7-9 with TRBJ2-1; D is unresolved. V lost 3 bases and J 9 bases, leaving 6 bases between the germline ends. The length of the CDR3 is 11 residues. Germline loops: CDR1 SEHNR, CDR2 FQNEAQ (reference sequence). The CDR3 loop reads CASSFKAEQFF. The CDR3 DNA reads TGTGCCAGCAGCTTTAAAGCTGAGCAGTTCTTC. Full variable domain (remainder filled in from reference TRBV7-9 and TRBJ2-1): DTGVSQNPRHKITKRGQNVTFRCDPISEHNRLYWYRQTLGQGPEFLTYFQNEAQLEKSRLLSDRFSAERPKGSFSTLEIQRTEQGDSAMYLCASSFKAEQFFGPGTRLTVL.

J is TRBJ2-2 and V is TRBV19; TRBD2 matches at 7 bases. V shed 8 bases and J 3 bases; nucleotides not matched to a gene: 6. The CDR3 is made up of 14 amino acids. The germline V gene has CDR1 LNHDA and CDR2 SQIVND (reference sequence). The CDR3 loop reads CASRPSGYTGELFF. The DNA of the CDR3 is TGTGCCAGTCGTCCTAGCGGTTACACCGGGGAGCTGTTTTTT.

V is TRBV2 and J is TRBJ1-2; D gene unclear. CDR3 size: 12 residues. Germline-derived CDR1 and CDR2 are SNHLY and FYNNEI. Trimming removed 2 bases at V and 9 bases at J, with 10 bases between. The CDR3 spells CASSESSDRYTF. CDR3 nucleotides: TGTGCCAGCAGTGAATCGTCAGATCGCTACACCTTC.